This TCR beta chain was captured by sequencing in a study of CD8+CD57+ T cells in acquired aplastic anemia. Study overall: CD4+ cell libraries from healthy donors averaged around 11 million reads. Study-level findings and limits: There were twenty-nine CD8+ CDR3 sequences that occurred in both patients and controls. Patients did not significantly differ from controls in CD8+ Simpson's diversity.

Profiling that covered TCR beta VDJ and CDR3 relied on genomic DNA as its template. TCRdb reprocessed the reads with MiXCR, giving one entry per CDR3 protein. The repertoire holds about 70,000 distinct CDR3 sequences, with around 50% as singletons. A remark on this clonotype: The antigen is undetermined.

The CDR3 length is 15 residues. Germline values: CDR1 SNHLY, CDR2 FYNNEI. V shed 9 bases and J 2 bases; nucleotides not matched to a gene: 11. The sample comprised sorted CD4+, CD8+, or CD8+CD57+ T cells (not recorded which) from PBMCs. The genes are TRBV2 and TRBJ2-7, with 9 bases matching TRBD1. The source is a human donor in good health, serving as a control. The CDR3 loop reads CASQLTGTGTYEQYF. The CDR3 DNA reads TGTGCCAGTCAATTAACCGGGACAGGGACCTACGAGCAGTACTTC. The complete variable domain, with remaining parts taken from reference TRBV2 and TRBJ2-7, reads EPEVTQTPSHQVTQMGQEVILRCVPISNHLYFYWYRQILGQKVEFLVSFYNNEISEKSEIFDDQFSVERPDGSNFTLKIRSTKLEDSAMYFCASQLTGTGTYEQYFGPGTRLTVT.